The sequence of this T cell receptor beta chain was determined in a study of tumor and adjacent non-tumor tissue in lung cancer. The library came from three nested PCR rounds adapted from ARM-PCR protocols. MiXCR, applied by TCRdb to the multiplex PCR reads, yields one record per CDR3 protein. The sample holds 220,000 or so distinct CDR3 sequences; 60% to 75% are singletons and the top ten take 20% to 25%. V lost 2 bases and J lost 2; bases outside the gene matches: 2. The germline gives CDR1 MNHNS, CDR2 SASEGT. The CDR3 covers 15 residues. No cell sorting was done before RNA was extracted from the tissue.

The chain employs TRBV6-1 and TRBJ2-7, with 11 positions matching TRBD2. Specimen: lung tumor tissue. The receptor's source is a man in his sixties with non-small cell lung cancer. CDR3 sequence (DNA): TGTGCCAGCAGTGAAACGACTAGCGGGACCTACGAGCAGTACTTC. Encoded protein: CASSETTSGTYEQYF.